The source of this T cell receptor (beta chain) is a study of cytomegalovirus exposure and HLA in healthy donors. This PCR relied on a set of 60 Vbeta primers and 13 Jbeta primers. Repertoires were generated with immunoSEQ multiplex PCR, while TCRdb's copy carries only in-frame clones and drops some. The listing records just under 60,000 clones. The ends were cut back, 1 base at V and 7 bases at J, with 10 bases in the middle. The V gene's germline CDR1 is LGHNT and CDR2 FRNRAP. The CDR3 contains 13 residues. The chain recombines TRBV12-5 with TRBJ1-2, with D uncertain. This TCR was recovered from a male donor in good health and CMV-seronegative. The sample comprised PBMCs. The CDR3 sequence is CASGLGTGGGYTF. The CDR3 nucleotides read TGTGCTAGTGGTTTGGGGACCGGAGGTGGCTACACCTTC.